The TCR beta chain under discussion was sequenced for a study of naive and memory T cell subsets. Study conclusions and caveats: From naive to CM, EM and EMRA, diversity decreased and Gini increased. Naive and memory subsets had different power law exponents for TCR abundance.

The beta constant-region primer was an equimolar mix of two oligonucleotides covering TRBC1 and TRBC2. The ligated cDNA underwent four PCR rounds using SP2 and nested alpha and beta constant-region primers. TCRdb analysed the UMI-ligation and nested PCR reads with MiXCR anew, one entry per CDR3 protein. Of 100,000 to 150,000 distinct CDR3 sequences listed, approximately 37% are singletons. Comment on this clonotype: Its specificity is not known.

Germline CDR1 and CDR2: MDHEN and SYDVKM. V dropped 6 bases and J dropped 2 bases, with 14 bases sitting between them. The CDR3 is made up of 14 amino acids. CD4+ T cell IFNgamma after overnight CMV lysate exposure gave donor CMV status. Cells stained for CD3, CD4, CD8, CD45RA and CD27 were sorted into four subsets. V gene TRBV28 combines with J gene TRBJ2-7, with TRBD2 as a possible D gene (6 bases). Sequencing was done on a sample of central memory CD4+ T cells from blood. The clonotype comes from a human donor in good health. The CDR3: CASRLLATAYEQYF. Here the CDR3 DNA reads TGTGCCAGCAGGTTGCTAGCGACGGCCTACGAGCAGTACTTC. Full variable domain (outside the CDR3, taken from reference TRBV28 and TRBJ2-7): DVKVTQSSRYLVKRTGEKVFLECVQDMDHENMFWYRQDPGLGLRLIYFSYDVKMKEKGDIPEGYSVSREKKERFSLILESASTNQTSMYLCASRLLATAYEQYFGPGTRLTVT.